One sample yielded the 22 T cell receptor beta chains listed below, sequenced in a study of identical twins. TCRdb recomputed calls from the 5' RACE reads with MiXCR, one row per CDR3 protein. Among hundreds of thousands of distinct CDR3 sequences listed, around 20% were seen once. This sample was shared with a second study, whose subject was T cells expressing NK-cell markers.

Sequencing was performed on PBMCs. The source is a woman aged 18-35 years in good health.

This clonotype was counted ten times or more. The chain combines TRBV15 with TRBJ2-1; D is perhaps TRBD1 or TRBD2 (5 bases each). This CDR3 is built from 15 residues. Germline V lookup: CDR1 LNHNV, CDR2 YYDKDF (reference sequence). V was trimmed by 9 bases and J by 2 bases, leaving 17 bases between them. CDR3 loop: CATGPDPGPYNEQFF. DNA for the CDR3: TGTGCCACGGGCCCTGACCCGGGGCCCTACAATGAGCAGTTCTTC.

This clonotype has only a few counts. V is TRBV20-1 and J is TRBJ2-1, with 12 bases identical to TRBD2. J was trimmed by 4 bases and V by 5 bases; bases with no gene match: 6. This CDR3 has 15 amino acids. CDR1 is DFQATT and CDR2 is SNEGSKA in the germline V gene (reference sequence). In DNA, the CDR3 is TGCAGTGCTCAACAGACTAGCGGGAGTTACAATGAGCAGTTCTTC. Translating gives CSAQQTSGSYNEQFF.

V and J are TRBV10-3 and TRBJ2-1, with 14 bases fitting TRBD2. The CDR3 extends over 17 amino acids. Looked up from germline, CDR1 is ENHRY and CDR2 is SYGVKD. The V segment lost 6 bases and the J segment 5 bases; nucleotides outside the gene matches: 9. The CDR3 region is CAISDRGTSGGNNEQFF. CDR3 DNA: TGTGCCATCAGCGATCGAGGGACTAGCGGGGGAAACAATGAGCAGTTCTTC.

This clonotype was seen at least ten times. J is TRBJ2-7 and V is TRBV29-1; D ambiguous. V gave up 5 bases and J gave up 2 bases, with 10 bases separating them. Germline lookup yields CDR1 SQVTM and CDR2 ANQGSEA. The CDR3 covers 12 residues. The CDR3 coding sequence is TGCAGCGTTTTGGCGGTCACCTACGAGCAGTACTTC. Translated, it gives CSVLAVTYEQYF.

This clonotype showed up many times. The rearrangement uses TRBV9 and TRBJ2-2; D unresolved. Per germline, CDR1 SGDLS and CDR2 YYNGEE. V dropped 0 bases and J dropped 5 bases, with 11 bases sitting between them. The CDR3 consists of 15 residues. Written as DNA, the CDR3 is TGTGCCAGCAGCGTAGTTGGTCACCTGACCGGGGAGCTGTTTTTT. It specifies CASSVVGHLTGELFF.

This clonotype showed up just a few times. V gene TRBV20-1 combines with J gene TRBJ1-1; D ambiguous. Germline V gene sequence: CDR1 DFQATT, CDR2 SNEGSKA (reference sequence). The CDR3 has 11 amino acids. The CDR3 DNA is TGCAGGCCGGGCCTTGCGGGGGAAGCTTTCTTT. It specifies CRPGLAGEAFF.

The chain links TRBV5-1 to TRBJ2-7, with 9 bases lining up with TRBD1. From germline, CDR1 is SGHRS and CDR2 YFSETQ. The CDR3 covers 17 residues. The V gene end was trimmed by 3 bases and the J gene end by 6 bases; junction bases not matched to a gene: 16. CDR3 sequence (DNA): TGCGCCAGCAGCTCACCAGTGGGACAGGGTAATCACCGCGAGCAGTACTTC. It is translated as CASSSPVGQGNHREQYF. Drawing the rest from reference TRBV5-1 and TRBJ2-7, the complete variable domain is KAGVTQTPRYLIKTRGQQVTLSCSPISGHRSVSWYQQTPGQGLQFLFEYFSETQRNKGNFPGRFSGRQFSNSRSEMNVSTLELGDSALYLCASSSPVGQGNHREQYFGPGTRLTVT.

This clonotype was detected a few times. J is TRBJ2-1 and V is TRBV9; D unclear. The CDR3 runs 17 residues. Germline values: CDR1 SGDLS, CDR2 YYNGEE. Trimming removed 3 bases from V and 0 bases from J, with 16 bases in between. CDR3 sequence reads: CASSGAIVSSSYNEQFF. CDR3 in DNA: TGTGCCAGCAGCGGGGCCATAGTGTCTAGCTCCTACAATGAGCAGTTCTTC.

The chain carries TRBV5-1 and TRBJ2-1; D might be TRBD1 (6 bases). Trimming pared 0 bases from V and 7 bases from J, leaving 11 bases between. The CDR3 sequence is 14 residues long. CDR1 is SGHRS, CDR2 YFSETQ, per germline. Written as DNA, the CDR3 is TGCGCCAGCAGCTTGGAGTACAGGGAAAATGAGCAGTTCTTC. It translates to CASSLEYRENEQFF.

V is TRBV4-3 and J is TRBJ1-1; unclear D gene. Germline CDR1 reads LGHNA; CDR2 reads YSLEER. V was cut by 1 base and J by 0 bases, with 6 bases left in between. CDR3 length: 14 amino acids. The CDR3 loop is CASSQALMNTEAFF. DNA of the CDR3: TGCGCCAGCAGCCAAGCCCTAATGAACACTGAAGCTTTCTTT.

This chain joins TRBV20-1 and TRBJ1-1; the D gene is possibly TRBD1 (6 bases). The CDR3 spans 14 residues. Germline assignment: CDR1 DFQATT and CDR2 SNEGSKA (reference sequence). Trimming took off 7 bases at V and 1 base at J, with 16 bases between the two ends. CDR3 loop: CSVLIHRANTEAFF. In DNA, the CDR3 is TGCAGTGTCCTTATTCACAGGGCGAACACTGAAGCTTTCTTT.

Comments on this clonotype: One base away lies a much larger clone, so this may be a sequencing read error. The rearrangement uses TRBV3-1 and TRBJ2-1; no reliable D call. The length of the CDR3 is 12 residues. V was pared by 0 bases and J by 6 bases, with 3 bases between. Germline V CDR1 and CDR2: LGHDT, YNNKEL (reference sequence). The CDR3 DNA sequence: TGTGCCAGCAGCCAAGATAGCAATGAGCAGTTCTTC. This encodes CASSQDSNEQFF.

In this sample, this clonotype turned up a few times. The rearrangement links TRBV7-2 to TRBJ1-1; possibly TRBD1 for D (5 bases). The CDR3 contains 15 residues. V was trimmed by 5 bases and J by 1 base, leaving 14 bases between them. Per the germline V gene, CDR1 is SGHTA and CDR2 is FQGNSA. The CDR3 DNA follows: TGTGCCAGCAGCGCCAACCCCGGGGGGAACACTGAAGCTTTCTTT. Its protein product is CASSANPGGNTEAFF.

This clonotype was detected only a few times. This chain uses TRBV7-2 with TRBJ2-5, with a possible D match to TRBD1 (6 bases). Trimming cost V 2 bases and J 0 bases, with 7 bases left between them. CDR3 size: 14 residues. The germline CDR1 and CDR2 sequences are SGHTA and FQGNSA. The CDR3 loop is CASSLNRDQETQYF. The CDR3 DNA sequence: TGTGCCAGCAGCTTAAACAGGGACCAAGAGACCCAGTACTTC. The whole variable domain, remainder taken from reference TRBV7-2 and TRBJ2-5, is GAGVSQSPSNKVTEKGKDVELRCDPISGHTALYWYRQSLGQGLEFLIYFQGNSAPDKSGLPSDRFSAERTGGSVSTLTIQRTQQEDSAVYLCASSLNRDQETQYFGPGTRLLVL.

This chain joins TRBV29-1 and TRBJ2-7, with 10 bases lining up with TRBD1. The J segment lost 0 bases and the V segment lost 5 bases, leaving 4 bases of the junction unmatched. This CDR3 contains 14 residues. Germline V gene sequence: CDR1 SQVTM, CDR2 ANQGSEA. CDR3 protein: CSVMGQGSSYEQYF. The CDR3 DNA reads TGCAGCGTTATGGGACAGGGGTCCTCCTACGAGCAGTACTTC.

The chain combines TRBV30 with TRBJ2-1; 11 nucleotides agree with TRBD2. V lost 4 bases to trimming and J lost 3 bases; unmatched junction nucleotides: 8. CDR1 GTSNPN and CDR2 SVGIG come from the germline V gene (reference sequence). The CDR3 is 16 amino acids. The DNA for the CDR3 is TGTGCCTGGATGACCCTACTAGCGGGGGTCTACAATGAGCAGTTCTTC. It is translated as CAWMTLLAGVYNEQFF.

This clonotype came up a few times. V usage is TRBV7-9 and J usage is TRBJ2-3; TRBD2 aligns across 7 bases. The V and J ends lost 4 bases and 3 bases, in that order; junction bases with no gene match: 7. The CDR3 extends over 15 amino acids. Germline V gives CDR1 SEHNR, CDR2 FQNEAQ (reference sequence). CDR3 residues: CASSSSGEETDTQYF. The CDR3 region has the DNA TGTGCCAGCAGCTCTAGCGGTGAGGAGACAGATACGCAGTATTTT.

This clonotype was seen only a few times. The chain couples TRBV28 to TRBJ2-7; 8 nucleotides match TRBD1. CDR3 length: 17 amino acids. With V trimmed by 3 bases and J by 2 bases, 12 bases remained unmatched. The germline V gene encodes CDR1 MDHEN and CDR2 SYDVKM. CDR3: CASSFGWRQGRTYEQYF. The DNA of the CDR3 is TGTGCCAGCAGTTTTGGGTGGCGACAGGGGCGTACCTACGAGCAGTACTTC.

The chain links TRBV5-5 to TRBJ2-7; no clear D. The V and J ends lost 0 bases and 1 base respectively, with 8 bases between them. The germline CDR1 and CDR2 sequences are SGHKS and YYEKEE (reference sequence). CDR3 length equals 14 residues. The chain's CDR3 is CASSLARISYEQYF. CDR3 sequence (DNA): TGTGCCAGCAGCTTGGCCCGAATTTCCTACGAGCAGTACTTC.

V is TRBV6-1 and J is TRBJ2-1; the match to TRBD2 covers 9 bases. Trimming took 6 bases from V and 4 from J; bases not matched to a gene: 7. The CDR3 totals 15 residues. Germline values: CDR1 MNHNS, CDR2 SASEGT. CDR3 bases: TGTGCCAGCAGCCCGCGGGAGGGAGGTTACAATGAGCAGTTCTTC. Its translation is CASSPREGGYNEQFF.

This clonotype has just a few counts. The chain combines TRBV7-2 with TRBJ2-5, with no clear D. The CDR3 is 14 amino acids. V was clipped by 2 bases and J by 5 bases, with 12 bases between them. Looked up from germline, CDR1 is SGHTA and CDR2 is FQGNSA. CDR3 sequence (DNA): TGTGCCAGCAGCTTATTAGGGCCAGAGGAGACCCAGTACTTC. It translates to CASSLLGPEETQYF.

The chain combines TRBV9 with TRBJ1-3; D gene uncertain. From germline, CDR1 is SGDLS and CDR2 YYNGEE. The V and J ends lost 0 bases and 0 bases respectively, with 16 bases between them. This CDR3 region has 18 residues. Written as DNA, the CDR3 is TGTGCCAGCAGCGTAGCCCCCGGACGAGGCATCTCTGGAAACACCATATATTTT. Translation gives CASSVAPGRGISGNTIYF. The complete variable domain, with remaining parts taken from reference TRBV9 and TRBJ1-3, reads DSGVTQTPKHLITATGQRVTLRCSPRSGDLSVYWYQQSLDQGLQFLIQYYNGEERAKGNILERFSAQQFPDLHSELNLSSLELGDSALYFCASSVAPGRGISGNTIYFGEGSWLTVV.